The 14 T cell receptor beta chains below all came from one sample that was sequenced in a study of shared clonotypes between healthy human individuals. Some clones are missing from TCRdb's copy, which holds only in-frame ones; the method was immunoSEQ multiplex PCR. The sample holds over 2 million clones, 85% to 95% seen once. Input material: naive CD4+ T cells sorted from blood. Subset described: CD45RA+ positively selected. All receptors come from a man younger than 35 in good health.

The rearrangement links TRBV5-1 to TRBJ2-3, with D hard to call. CDR3 length equals 14 residues. Trimming took 4 bases from V and 0 from J, leaving 9 bases between them. Germline V gives CDR1 SGHRS, CDR2 YFSETQ. The DNA for the CDR3 is TGCGCCAGCAGCCTGGAATTCAGCACAGATACGCAGTATTTT. Its translation: CASSLEFSTDTQYF.

This clone has a single count. In the same sample, other DNA sequences code for this CDR3. The chain employs TRBV6-5 and TRBJ2-3; D assignment may be TRBD1 or TRBD2 (5 bases each). CDR1 and CDR2 (germline): MNHEY, SVGAGI. The CDR3 has 15 amino acids. V was cut by 0 bases and J by 3 bases, with 10 bases left in between. CDR3 residues: CASSYSSGGTDTQYF. The CDR3 region has the DNA TGTGCCAGCAGTTACTCGAGTGGGGGTACAGATACGCAGTATTTT.

V and J are TRBV5-4 and TRBJ2-7, with D possibly being TRBD1 or TRBD2 (5 bases each). This CDR3 has 14 amino acids. Trimming pared 4 bases from V and 5 bases from J, leaving 16 bases between. Per the germline V gene, CDR1 is SGHNT and CDR2 is YYREEE (reference sequence). CDR3 sequence reads: CASSQTGTQDEQYF. In DNA, the CDR3 is TGTGCCAGCAGCCAAACCGGGACCCAGGACGAGCAGTACTTC.

The chain carries TRBV6-4 and TRBJ2-3, with TRBD2 as a possible D gene (6 bases). Germline V CDR1 and CDR2: MRHNA, SNTAGT. The CDR3 is made up of 14 amino acids. V was pared by 3 bases and J by 2 bases, with 9 bases between. This CDR3 is CASSEMGLTDTQYF. CDR3 DNA sequence: TGTGCCAGCAGTGAGATGGGACTCACAGATACGCAGTATTTT.

The V and J genes are TRBV6-1 and TRBJ2-1, with 12 bases fitting TRBD2. Trimming at V came to 1 base and at J to 7 bases, leaving 5 bases not matched to a gene. The CDR3 covers 16 residues. Germline V gene lookup returns CDR1 MNHNS and CDR2 SASEGT. The CDR3 nucleotides read TGTGCCAGCAGTGAAGGGGGGACTAGCGGGCAGAATGAGCAGTTCTTC. This codes for CASSEGGTSGQNEQFF.

This chain joins TRBV7-2 and TRBJ2-7; the D is unclear. The CDR3 has 18 residues. CDR1 and CDR2 (germline): SGHTA, FQGNSA. Trimming left V 2 bases short and J 1 base short, with 21 bases between. CDR3 DNA: TGTGCCAGCAGCTTAAGAGGACCTTCAATTTTTAATTCCTACGAGCAGTACTTC. This encodes CASSLRGPSIFNSYEQYF.

The chain employs TRBV2 and TRBJ1-6; 8 bases are shared with TRBD1. In germline, CDR1 is SNHLY, CDR2 FYNNEI. There are 15 residues in the CDR3. V was clipped by 2 bases and J by 10 bases; unmatched bases: 7. CDR3 sequence reads: CASSEQGAPGSPLHF. The CDR3 DNA reads TGTGCCAGCAGTGAACAGGGGGCGCCCGGCTCACCCCTCCACTTT.

J is TRBJ1-4 and V is TRBV7-9; D unresolved. Deletions cut 0 bases from V and 3 bases from J, with 11 bases between. CDR3 size: 16 residues. Germline V lookup: CDR1 SEHNR, CDR2 FQNEAQ (reference sequence). CDR3 nucleotides: TGTGCCAGCAGCTTAGCTACGAGTTTAGCTAATGAAAAACTGTTTTTT. Translating gives CASSLATSLANEKLFF. Based on the CDR3 plus reference TRBV7-9 and TRBJ1-4, the full variable domain is DTGVSQNPRHKITKRGQNVTFRCDPISEHNRLYWYRQTLGQGPEFLTYFQNEAQLEKSRLLSDRFSAERPKGSFSTLEIQRTEQGDSAMYLCASSLATSLANEKLFFGSGTQLSVL.

The chain couples TRBV7-2 to TRBJ1-5; D possibly corresponds to TRBD1 (5 bases). CDR1 and CDR2 from the germline V gene are SGHTA and FQGNSA. CDR3 length: 15 residues. The V and J ends lost 8 bases and 6 bases respectively, with 20 bases between them. The CDR3 DNA reads as TGTGCCAGCTCCTTTGGGGGAGTAGGAGGTCAGCCCCAGCATTTT. This sequence encodes CASSFGGVGGQPQHF.

On this clone itself: At the DNA level, this CDR3 is encoded by other sequences in the same sample as well. The gene calls are TRBV28 and TRBJ1-2; D ambiguous. CDR3 length: 13 amino acids. V was shortened by 2 bases and J by 4 bases, with 8 bases between the two germline ends. Germline lookup yields CDR1 MDHEN and CDR2 SYDVKM. For the CDR3, the DNA is TGTGCCAGCAGTTTAGAGGGTTTCTATGGCTACACCTTC. Translation: CASSLEGFYGYTF.

This clone occurred once. The chain links TRBV28 to TRBJ2-5; 11 bases agree with TRBD2. Germline V lookup: CDR1 MDHEN, CDR2 SYDVKM. V lost 4 bases and J lost 3; bases outside the gene matches: 4. This CDR3 spans 15 amino acids. The CDR3, as DNA: TGTGCCAGCAGTTCGGAGGGACTAGCGGAAGAGACCCAGTACTTC. It is translated as CASSSEGLAEETQYF.

J is TRBJ2-1 and V is TRBV7-9; 10 bases are shared with TRBD1. The ends lost 5 bases at V and 10 bases at J; junction bases unmatched: 8. This CDR3 has 14 residues. The germline CDR1 and CDR2 sequences are SEHNR and FQNEAQ (reference sequence). Here the CDR3 reads CASSRDRGFEEQFF. The DNA of the CDR3 is TGTGCCAGCAGCCGGGACAGGGGATTTGAAGAGCAGTTCTTC.

This rearrangement joins TRBV10-2 to TRBJ2-1; 14 bases are shared with TRBD2. The J segment lost 7 bases and the V segment lost 6 bases, leaving 5 bases of the junction unmatched. The germline gives CDR1 WSHSY, CDR2 SAAADI. The CDR3 contains 15 residues. The DNA of the CDR3 is TGCGCCAGCAGCGACGGGACTAGCGGGGGTAATGAGCAGTTCTTC. It translates to CASSDGTSGGNEQFF.

The chain combines TRBV19 with TRBJ2-7, with 7 positions matching TRBD2. The CDR3 totals 15 residues. From germline, CDR1 is LNHDA and CDR2 SQIVND (reference sequence). V lost 6 bases, J lost 6 bases, and 14 bases stayed unmatched. The CDR3 sequence: CASRPPLAASTEQYF. CDR3 nucleotide sequence: TGTGCCAGTAGGCCTCCCCTAGCGGCCTCTACCGAGCAGTACTTC.